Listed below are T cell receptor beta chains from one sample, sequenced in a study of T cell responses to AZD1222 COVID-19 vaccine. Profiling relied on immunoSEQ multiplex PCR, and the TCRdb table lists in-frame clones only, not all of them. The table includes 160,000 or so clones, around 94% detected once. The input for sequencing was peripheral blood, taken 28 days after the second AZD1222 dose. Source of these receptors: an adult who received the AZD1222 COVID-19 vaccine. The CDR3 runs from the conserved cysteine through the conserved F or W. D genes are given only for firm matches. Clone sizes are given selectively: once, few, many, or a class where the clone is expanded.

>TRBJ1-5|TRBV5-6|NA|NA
TGTGCCAGCAGCTTGGCGGGGTCCACCTATCAGCCCCAGCATTTT
CASSLAGSTYQPQHF
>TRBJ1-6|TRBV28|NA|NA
TGTGCCAGCAGCGTACACAGGGACCCCGTGTCACCCCTCCACTTT
CASSVHRDPVSPLHF
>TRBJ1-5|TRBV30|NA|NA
TGTGCCTGGAGTCAAACCTACCAGCCCCAGCATTTT
CAWSQTYQPQHF
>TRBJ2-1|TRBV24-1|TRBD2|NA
TGTGCCACCAGTGACTCTACTAGCGGCGGGGATGAGCAGTTCTTC
CATSDSTSGGDEQFF
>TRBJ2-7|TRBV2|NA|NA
TGTGCCAGCAGTGAATCGGGATTGGGGGCTCGCGAGCAGTACTTC
CASSESGLGAREQYF
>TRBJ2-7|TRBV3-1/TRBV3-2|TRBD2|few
TGTGCCAGCAGCCAAGTTTCACTAGCGGACTACGAGCAGTACTTC
CASSQVSLADYEQYF
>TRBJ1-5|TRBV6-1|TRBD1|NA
TGTGCCAGCAGTGAAGGGACAGGGGGCTATCAGCCCCAGCATTTT
CASSEGTGGYQPQHF
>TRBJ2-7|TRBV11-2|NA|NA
TGTGCCAGCAGCTTAGAGAGTGGCCTCGAGCAGTACTTC
CASSLESGLEQYF
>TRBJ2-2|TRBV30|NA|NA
TGTGCCTGGAGTGCACAGGGTGAGGTCGGGGAGCTGTTTTTT
CAWSAQGEVGELFF
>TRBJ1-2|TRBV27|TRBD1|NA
TGTGCCAGCACCCTCCCCTCTTTCGACAGGGGGTATGGCTACACCTTC
CASTLPSFDRGYGYTF
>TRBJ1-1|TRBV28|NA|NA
TGTGCCAGCAGCCCTGGGACAATTATGAACACTGAAGCTTTCTTT
CASSPGTIMNTEAFF
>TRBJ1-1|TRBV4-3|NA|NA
TGCGCCAGCAGCCAAGGGATAGACACTGAAGCTTTCTTT
CASSQGIDTEAFF
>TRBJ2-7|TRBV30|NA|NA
TGTGCCTGGAGTGTAACGTCCTACGAGCAGTACTTC
CAWSVTSYEQYF
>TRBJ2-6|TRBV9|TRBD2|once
TGTGCCAGCAGCGTAGAAGTTCGACTAGCGGGAGGGGCCAACGTCCTGACTTTC
CASSVEVRLAGGANVLTF
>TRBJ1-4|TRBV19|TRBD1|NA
TGTGCCAGTAGTCTACAGGGGCTTAATGAAAAACTGTTTTTT
CASSLQGLNEKLFF
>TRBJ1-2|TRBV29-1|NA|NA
TGCAGCGTTGTACAGGGCGACTATGGCTACACCTTC
CSVVQGDYGYTF
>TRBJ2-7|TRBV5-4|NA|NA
TGTGCCAGCAGCTTGTCGGGGGTCCACGAGCAGTACTTC
CASSLSGVHEQYF
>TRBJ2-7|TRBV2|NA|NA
TGTGCCAGCAGGAGATCCTACGAGCAGTACTTC
CASRRSYEQYF
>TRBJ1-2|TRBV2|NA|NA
TGTGCCAGCAGTGACGTTACTAACTATGGCTACACCTTC
CASSDVTNYGYTF
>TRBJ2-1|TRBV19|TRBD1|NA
TGTGCCAGTAGTACCGGACAGGCGCACTACAATGAGCAGTTCTTC
CASSTGQAHYNEQFF
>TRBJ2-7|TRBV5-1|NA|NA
TGCGCCAGCAGCTTAACAGACTACGAGCAGTACTTC
CASSLTDYEQYF
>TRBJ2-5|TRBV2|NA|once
TGTGCCAGCATCCTTGCCGGGAGTTACCAAGAGACCCAGTACTTC
CASILAGSYQETQYF
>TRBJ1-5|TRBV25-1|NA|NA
TGTGCCAGCAGTGAACTGACAGGTGATAGCAATCAGCCCCAGCATTTT
CASSELTGDSNQPQHF
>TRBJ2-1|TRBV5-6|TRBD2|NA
TGTGCCAGCAGCTTGGGACTAGCGGGAGGGAGGAATGAGCAGTTCTTC
CASSLGLAGGRNEQFF
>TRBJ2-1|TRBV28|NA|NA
TGTGCCAGCAGCCTGCTAGCGCGGACTGGTGAGCAGTTCTTC
CASSLLARTGEQFF
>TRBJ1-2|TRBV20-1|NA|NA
TGCAGTGCTACTAACAGGGCCGGCTACACCTTC
CSATNRAGYTF
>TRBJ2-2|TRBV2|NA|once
TGTGCCAGCCTCGATATGGGGTTAGGTGACACCGGGGAGCTGTTTTTT
CASLDMGLGDTGELFF
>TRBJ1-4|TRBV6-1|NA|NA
TGTGCCAGCAGTGAATCTATCGCGGGGGCTCATGAAAAACTGTTTTTT
CASSESIAGAHEKLFF
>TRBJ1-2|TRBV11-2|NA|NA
TGTGCCACCAAAGGGGGATCCTCCCTTGGCTACACCTTC
CATKGGSSLGYTF
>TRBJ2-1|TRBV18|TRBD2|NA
TGTGCCAGCTCGACTAGCATCCCCTTCAATGAGCAGTTCTTC
CASSTSIPFNEQFF
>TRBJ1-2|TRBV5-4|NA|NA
TGTGCCAGCAGCCCGGGGGGAGGTGGTTCGGGAGGCTACACCTTC
CASSPGGGGSGGYTF
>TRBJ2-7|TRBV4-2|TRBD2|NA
TGTGCCAGCAGCCAAGAAACCGGGACTAGCGGCCTCTACGAGCAGTACTTC
CASSQETGTSGLYEQYF
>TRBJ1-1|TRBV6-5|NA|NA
TGTGCCAGCAGTTACAGGAGGGGCGTGAACACTGAAGCTTTCTTT
CASSYRRGVNTEAFF
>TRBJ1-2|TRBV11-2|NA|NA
TGTGCCAGCGCCTCATCTATCGGGGATGGCTACACCTTC
CASASSIGDGYTF
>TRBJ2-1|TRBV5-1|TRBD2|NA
TGCGCCAGCAGCTTGCTCGGGACTAGCGGCTACAATGAGCAGTTCTTC
CASSLLGTSGYNEQFF
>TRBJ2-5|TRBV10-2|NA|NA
TGCGCCAGCAGCCGGGGTACGGGGGCCGAAGAGACCCAGTACTTC
CASSRGTGAEETQYF
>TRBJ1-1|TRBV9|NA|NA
TGTGCCAGCAGCGTAGGTGGGATGAACACTGAAGCTTTCTTT
CASSVGGMNTEAFF
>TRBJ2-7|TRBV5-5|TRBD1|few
TGTGCCAGCAGCCTTGGGACAGGGATGGGGTACGAGCAGTACTTC
CASSLGTGMGYEQYF
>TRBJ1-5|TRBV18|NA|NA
TGTGCCAGCTCACCCAGTACCCCCAGGTCAAATCAGCCCCAGCATTTT
CASSPSTPRSNQPQHF
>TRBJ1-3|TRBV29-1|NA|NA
TGCAGCGCTACGTCGGGGACGGCGGTAAACACCATATATTTT
CSATSGTAVNTIYF
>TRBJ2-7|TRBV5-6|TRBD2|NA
TGTGCCAGCAGCTTGCGGGCGGGAGCGCACCTCTCCTACGAGCAGTACTTC
CASSLRAGAHLSYEQYF
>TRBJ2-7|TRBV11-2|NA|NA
TGTGCCAGCAGCTTCGGGATTCTAAACTACGAGCAGTACTTC
CASSFGILNYEQYF
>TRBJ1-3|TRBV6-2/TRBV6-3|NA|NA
TGTGCCAGCAGTTCCGGACAGATTGGAAACACCATATATTTT
CASSSGQIGNTIYF
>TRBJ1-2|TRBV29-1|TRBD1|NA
TGCAGCGTTTCTGGACAGGGGGCCTATGGCTACACCTTC
CSVSGQGAYGYTF
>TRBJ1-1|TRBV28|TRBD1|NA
TGTGCCAGCAGTCTTGGGACAGCCATGAACACTGAAGCTTTCTTT
CASSLGTAMNTEAFF
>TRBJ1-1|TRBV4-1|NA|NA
TGCGCCAGCAGCCAACCTGATAAGAACACTGAAGCTTTCTTT
CASSQPDKNTEAFF